The 24 T cell receptor beta chains in this list originate from one sample, sequenced in a study of blood T cell repertoires in COVID-19. Measured with immunoSEQ multiplex PCR; TCRdb has only the in-frame clones, and not every one. The repertoire holds about 76,000 clones, approximately 81% seen once, with roughly 9.8% in the top ten. The sequencing sample was made of peripheral blood. These receptors all come from a man in his 60s with COVID-19, enrolled during active disease.

The chain joins TRBV25-1 to TRBJ2-1; possibly TRBD2 for D (5 bases). Germline lookup yields CDR1 MGHDK and CDR2 SYGVNS. The CDR3 contains 12 residues. The V end lost 1 base, the J end lost 7 bases, and 5 bases lay between the germline ends. The CDR3 DNA follows: TGTGCCAGCAGTGAATGGGAGAATGAGCAGTTCTTC. Amino acids: CASSEWENEQFF.

The V call is TRBV7-9, the J call TRBJ2-1; weak D call: TRBD1 (6 bases). CDR1 and CDR2 (germline): SEHNR, FQNEAQ (reference sequence). This CDR3 is 15 amino acids long. Trimming cost V 5 bases and J 6 bases, with 17 bases left between them. The CDR3 loop is CASSPGQLFSNEQFF. CDR3 nucleotides: TGTGCCAGCAGCCCCGGACAGCTTTTCTCCAATGAGCAGTTCTTC. Drawing the rest from reference TRBV7-9 and TRBJ2-1, the complete variable domain is DTGVSQNPRHKITKRGQNVTFRCDPISEHNRLYWYRQTLGQGPEFLTYFQNEAQLEKSRLLSDRFSAERPKGSFSTLEIQRTEQGDSAMYLCASSPGQLFSNEQFFGPGTRLTVL.

This sequence joins TRBV7-9 and TRBJ2-7; D is ambiguous. Per the germline V gene, CDR1 is SEHNR and CDR2 is FQNEAQ (reference sequence). The V gene lost 3 bases and the J gene lost 6 bases, with 12 bases spanning the gap. This CDR3 has 13 amino acids. The CDR3 nucleotides read TGTGCCAGCAGCTTGGGCGAAGGCCGCGAGCAGTACTTC. Protein: CASSLGEGREQYF. The entire variable domain, with the rest obtained from reference TRBV7-9 and TRBJ2-7, is as follows: DTGVSQNPRHKITKRGQNVTFRCDPISEHNRLYWYRQTLGQGPEFLTYFQNEAQLEKSRLLSDRFSAERPKGSFSTLEIQRTEQGDSAMYLCASSLGEGREQYFGPGTRLTVT.

This clone showed up just once. The chain recombines TRBV5-6 with TRBJ1-5; D is unclear. The CDR3 is made up of 16 amino acids. The germline V gene has CDR1 SGHDT and CDR2 YYEEEE. V was shortened by 1 base and J by 1 base, with 12 bases between the two germline ends. The CDR3 sequence: CASSLWRGVSNQPQHF. In DNA form, the CDR3 reads TGTGCCAGCAGCTTGTGGCGCGGTGTAAGCAATCAGCCCCAGCATTTT.

This chain uses TRBV6-5 with TRBJ1-5, with D possibly TRBD1 on 6 matching bases. The CDR3 runs 14 residues. Trimming removed 11 bases at V and 4 bases at J, with 18 bases between. Germline V CDR1 and CDR2: MNHEY, SVGAGI. CDR3 nucleotide sequence: TGTGCCCGTTATGGGGGCGGGGGGAATCAGCCCCAGCATTTT. It translates to CARYGGGGNQPQHF.

This chain connects TRBV7-6 to TRBJ1-1; tentative D call: TRBD1 (5 bases). With 1 base removed from V and 3 bases from J, the gap between germline ends came to 6 bases. The CDR3 consists of 13 residues. Germline V gene sequence: CDR1 SGHVS, CDR2 FNYEAQ. CDR3 sequence: CASSLGGDTEAFF. The CDR3 bases are TGTGCCAGCAGCTTAGGGGGGGACACTGAAGCTTTCTTT.

This clone was seen only a few times. The chain joins TRBV15 to TRBJ2-7, with TRBD1 identical over 7 bases. Germline V gene sequence: CDR1 LNHNV, CDR2 YYDKDF (reference sequence). CDR3 length: 14 residues. The ends lost 1 base at V and 3 bases at J; junction bases unmatched: 3. This CDR3 reads CATSRAAGGYEQYF. CDR3 nucleotides: TGTGCCACCAGCAGAGCGGCAGGGGGCTACGAGCAGTACTTC.

The count of this clone is one. The chain's CDR3 is CASSVDAGNYGYTF. CDR3 nucleotide sequence: TGTGCCAGCAGCGTAGACGCAGGAAACTATGGCTACACCTTC. The chain combines TRBV9 with TRBJ1-2; D remains ambiguous. The V and J ends lost 0 bases and 2 bases respectively, with 8 bases between them. The CDR3 totals 14 residues. Germline V gene sequence: CDR1 SGDLS, CDR2 YYNGEE.

The chain recombines TRBV24-1 with TRBJ1-2; no clear D gene. Deletions cut 6 bases from V and 2 bases from J, with 6 bases between. CDR1 and CDR2 from the germline V gene are KGHDR and SFDVKD. The CDR3 has 12 residues. CDR3 residues: CATSLENYGYTF. The CDR3 bases are TGTGCCACCAGTCTAGAGAACTATGGCTACACCTTC.

This clone was recorded only once. In the same sample, other DNA sequences code for this CDR3. V is TRBV3-1 (or the pseudogene TRBV3-2) and J is TRBJ2-7; 8 bases fit TRBD1. The CDR3 has 15 amino acids. Trimming at V came to 4 bases and at J to 7 bases, leaving 12 bases not matched to a gene. The germline CDR1 and CDR2 sequences are LGHDT and YNNKEL (reference sequence). As DNA, the CDR3 is TGTGCCAGCAGCCCCTTTCGGACAGGGTTCGATGAGCAGTACTTC. It codes for CASSPFRTGFDEQYF.

The V gene is TRBV6-5, the J gene TRBJ2-5; 7 bases agree with TRBD2. The J segment lost 2 bases and the V segment lost 3 bases, leaving 6 bases of the junction unmatched. This CDR3 comprises 15 residues. Germline V gene lookup returns CDR1 MNHEY and CDR2 SVGAGI. The chain's CDR3 is CASSYGAGDQETQYF. The CDR3, as DNA: TGTGCCAGCAGTTATGGGGCGGGGGATCAAGAGACCCAGTACTTC.

The chain employs TRBV7-2 and TRBJ1-2; 8 nucleotides align to TRBD1. Per germline, CDR1 SGHTA and CDR2 FQGNSA. J was trimmed by 7 bases and V by 3 bases; bases with no gene match: 7. This CDR3 has 14 amino acids. Written as DNA, the CDR3 is TGTGCCAGCAGCTTTAAACTAACAGGGGGTGGCTACACCTTC. It codes for CASSFKLTGGGYTF.

The J gene is TRBJ2-1, the V gene TRBV24-1; possibly TRBD2 for D (5 bases). CDR3 length equals 14 residues. CDR1 KGHDR and CDR2 SFDVKD come from the germline V gene. Trimming pared 3 bases from V and 0 bases from J, leaving 5 bases between. The CDR3 region has the DNA TGTGCCACCAGTGATAGCGGCTCCTACAATGAGCAGTTCTTC. It yields the protein CATSDSGSYNEQFF.

The V and J genes are TRBV7-3 and TRBJ2-7, with D possibly TRBD2 on 5 matching bases. Trimming stripped 4 bases from V and 5 bases from J, with 6 bases between. In germline, CDR1 is SGHTA, CDR2 FQGTGA. The CDR3 loop spans 11 amino acids. The CDR3 bases are TGTGCCAGCAGCTCCGGGGACGAGCAGTACTTC. Translating gives CASSSGDEQYF.

The V gene is TRBV28, the J gene TRBJ1-2; tentatively, D is TRBD1 (6 bases). Per the germline V gene, CDR1 is MDHEN and CDR2 is SYDVKM. Trimming took 4 bases from V and 5 from J, leaving 17 bases between them. CDR3 size: 15 residues. The CDR3 protein is CASSSATGLGYGYTF. CDR3 coding DNA: TGTGCCAGCAGTTCCGCCACAGGGTTGGGGTATGGCTACACCTTC.

The CDR3 region is CSELAGGVTDTQYF. The CDR3 nucleotides read TGCAGCGAGCTAGCGGGAGGGGTCACAGATACGCAGTATTTT. J is TRBJ2-3 and V is TRBV29-1; TRBD2 agrees at 12 bases. The J segment lost 2 bases and the V segment lost 7 bases, leaving 4 bases of the junction unmatched. This CDR3 spans 14 amino acids. Germline V gene sequence: CDR1 SQVTM, CDR2 ANQGSEA.

The chain employs TRBV24-1 and TRBJ2-5; weak D call: TRBD2 (6 bases). This CDR3 region has 15 residues. The germline CDR1 and CDR2 sequences are KGHDR and SFDVKD. Trimming took off 0 bases at V and 5 bases at J, with 12 bases between the two ends. CDR3 protein: CATSDLIRGVETQYF. CDR3 in DNA: TGTGCCACCAGTGATTTGATTCGCGGGGTGGAGACCCAGTACTTC.

This chain connects TRBV7-2 to TRBJ2-5; TRBD2 aligns across 7 bases. The J segment lost 1 base and the V segment lost 1 base, leaving 3 bases of the junction unmatched. This CDR3 contains 15 residues. Germline V gene data show CDR1 as SGHTA and CDR2 as FQGNSA. CDR3 amino acids: CASSLEAGFQETQYF. The CDR3 nucleotides read TGTGCCAGCAGCTTAGAAGCGGGATTCCAAGAGACCCAGTACTTC.

The chain is built from TRBV3-1 (or the pseudogene TRBV3-2) and TRBJ1-3; D is unresolved. The CDR3 has 14 amino acids. Germline V CDR1 and CDR2: LGHDT, YNNKEL (reference sequence). The V gene lost 2 bases and the J gene lost 2 bases, with 7 bases spanning the gap. CDR3 loop: CASSQNSAGNTIYF. For the CDR3, the DNA is TGTGCCAGCAGCCAAAACTCCGCTGGAAACACCATATATTTT.

The gene calls are TRBV19 and TRBJ2-3; 8 nucleotides line up with TRBD2. This CDR3 region has 14 residues. V trimming: 7 bases; J trimming: 6 bases; junction bases outside the gene matches: 9. Germline V gene sequence: CDR1 LNHDA, CDR2 SQIVND (reference sequence). CDR3 bases: TGTGCCAGTATTGCCGGGAGGGCTGGGGATACGCAGTATTTT. Translating it yields CASIAGRAGDTQYF.

The chain uses TRBV6-5 and TRBJ2-1; the D gene is possibly TRBD2 (7 bases). This CDR3 is 15 amino acids long. Deletions cut 7 bases from V and 0 bases from J, with 13 bases between. Germline assignment: CDR1 MNHEY and CDR2 SVGAGI. The CDR3 sequence: CASMKGGSSYNEQFF. The CDR3 DNA is TGTGCCAGCATGAAGGGGGGGAGCTCCTACAATGAGCAGTTCTTC.

This rearrangement joins TRBV27 to TRBJ1-5, with 9 bases that match TRBD1. Per the germline V gene, CDR1 is MNHEY and CDR2 is SMNVEV (reference sequence). Losses at the gene ends were 6 bases for V and 9 bases for J; bases not matched to a gene: 12. This CDR3 comprises 15 residues. The CDR3 DNA is TGTGCCAGCAGCCGCGGACAGGGGCAAATTTTGCCCCAGCATTTT. This gives the protein CASSRGQGQILPQHF.

This chain connects TRBV3-1 (or the pseudogene TRBV3-2) to TRBJ1-1, with a tentative D call TRBD1 (5 bases). V lost 5 bases to trimming and J lost 11 bases, with 15 bases between them. CDR1 and CDR2 (germline): LGHDT, YNNKEL (reference sequence). The CDR3 spans 12 residues. CDR3 sequence reads: CASSIRGKAAFF. The CDR3 DNA reads TGTGCCAGCAGCATAAGGGGAAAGGCGGCTTTCTTT.

This chain uses TRBV9 with TRBJ2-1, with TRBD2 identical over 11 bases. CDR1 SGDLS and CDR2 YYNGEE come from the germline V gene. The V and J ends lost 4 bases and 5 bases, in that order; junction bases with no gene match: 2. This CDR3 is 14 amino acids long. CDR3 bases: TGTGCCAGCAGCATGACTAGCGGGAACAATGAGCAGTTCTTC. Translating gives CASSMTSGNNEQFF.